Shown below are 23 T cell receptor beta chains from a single sample sequenced in a study of blood T cell repertoires in COVID-19. Generated by immunoSEQ multiplex PCR, the TCRdb table keeps only in-frame clones and is missing some. The profile shows 35,000 to 45,000 clones, 88% of them singletons. The sequenced material came from peripheral blood. The origin of the receptors is a human donor in a cohort sampled during active COVID-19.

This rearrangement joins TRBV4-1 to TRBJ1-6, with 8 bases that match TRBD1. From germline, CDR1 is MGHRA and CDR2 YSYEKL. This CDR3 contains 15 residues. Losses at the gene ends were 3 bases for V and 7 bases for J; bases not matched to a gene: 5. The CDR3 is CASSQADRENSPLHF. Written as DNA, the CDR3 is TGCGCCAGCAGCCAGGCGGACAGGGAAAATTCACCCCTCCACTTT.

The chain is built from TRBV29-1 and TRBJ2-5; the match to TRBD1 covers 8 bases. Germline CDR1 is SQVTM and CDR2 is ANQGSEA. This CDR3 region has 12 residues. V shed 4 bases, J shed 3 bases, and the junction held 1 base outside the gene matches. As DNA, the CDR3 is TGCAGCGTTGCGGACAGGGAAGAGACCCAGTACTTC. It is translated as CSVADREETQYF. The complete variable domain, with remaining parts taken from reference TRBV29-1 and TRBJ2-5, reads SAVISQKPSRDICQRGTSLTIQCQVDSQVTMMFWYRQQPGQSLTLIATANQGSEATYESGFVIDKFPISRPNLTFSTLTVSNMSPEDSSIYLCSVADREETQYFGPGTRLLVL.

V usage is TRBV30 and J usage is TRBJ2-4; maybe TRBD1 (6 bases). Germline loops: CDR1 GTSNPN, CDR2 SVGIG (reference sequence). The length of the CDR3 is 15 residues. The V end was cut by 4 bases, the J end by 3 bases, with 16 bases between. CDR3 in amino acids: CAWNRAGVGKNIQYF. CDR3 DNA sequence: TGTGCCTGGAACAGGGCAGGGGTTGGCAAAAACATTCAGTACTTC.

V is TRBV5-1 and J is TRBJ1-2, with TRBD1 as a possible D gene (6 bases). Germline CDR1 SGHRS, CDR2 YFSETQ. The CDR3 is made up of 14 amino acids. V gave up 1 base and J gave up 5 bases, with 12 bases separating them. The CDR3 DNA sequence: TGCGCCAGCAGCTTGTCGGGTAGGGGGTATGGCTACACCTTC. Translating gives CASSLSGRGYGYTF.

The chain has TRBV4-1 and TRBJ1-2; 10 nucleotides align to TRBD1. CDR3 length: 18 amino acids. Germline CDR1 reads MGHRA; CDR2 reads YSYEKL. The junction had 18 bases not matched to a gene; V was cut back by 7 bases and J by 4 bases. The CDR3 here is CASTLDPHRDRGFYGYTF. The CDR3 DNA reads TGCGCCAGCACCCTAGACCCCCACCGGGACAGGGGCTTCTATGGCTACACCTTC.

This chain connects TRBV5-8 to TRBJ2-7, with D unresolved. Germline V gene lookup returns CDR1 SGHTS and CDR2 YDEGEE. V lost 4 bases, J lost 2 bases, and 4 bases lay in between. This CDR3 has 11 amino acids. DNA for the CDR3: TGTGCCAGCAGCGTAACCTACGAGCAGTACTTC. Translation gives CASSVTYEQYF.

The chain joins TRBV5-4 to TRBJ2-3, with a possible D match to TRBD2 (6 bases). This CDR3 contains 15 residues. Trimming removed 3 bases at V and 2 bases at J, with 13 bases between. Germline CDR1 reads SGHNT; CDR2 reads YYREEE (reference sequence). The CDR3 here is CASSSDGSYTDTQYF. CDR3 in DNA: TGTGCCAGCAGCTCAGACGGGAGCTACACAGATACGCAGTATTTT.

The chain has TRBV30 and TRBJ2-5; TRBD2 agrees at 12 bases. V gave up 0 bases and J gave up 7 bases; unmatched junction bases: 6. CDR3 length: 15 amino acids. Germline V gene lookup returns CDR1 GTSNPN and CDR2 SVGIG (reference sequence). The CDR3 DNA follows: TGTGCCTGGAGTGTACCGACTAGCGGGAGTGGGACCCAGTACTTC. This encodes CAWSVPTSGSGTQYF.

The chain uses TRBV11-3 and TRBJ1-5; a possible D gene is TRBD1 (6 bases). This CDR3 comprises 15 residues. The germline gives CDR1 SGHNT, CDR2 YENEEA. Trimming pared 7 bases from V and 6 bases from J, leaving 19 bases between. CDR3 amino acids: CASTTGSGFSQPQHF. CDR3 DNA: TGTGCCAGCACCACAGGGTCCGGGTTTAGTCAGCCCCAGCATTTT.

V gene TRBV27 combines with J gene TRBJ1-6; 7 bases match TRBD1. From germline, CDR1 is MNHEY and CDR2 SMNVEV (reference sequence). The CDR3 is made up of 16 amino acids. Unmatched junction bases numbered 11, after V lost 5 bases and J lost 7 bases. The chain's CDR3 is CASSLRQGPGNSPLHF. For the CDR3, the DNA is TGTGCCAGCAGTCTCAGACAGGGTCCGGGGAATTCACCCCTCCACTTT.

The CDR3 DNA reads TGTGCTGCGGGTACGGTGACCACTGAAGCTTTCTTT. This codes for CAAGTVTTEAFF. The chain recombines TRBV25-1 with TRBJ1-1; no clear D gene. The CDR3 runs to 12 residues. From germline, CDR1 is MGHDK and CDR2 SYGVNS.

The V gene is TRBV19, the J gene TRBJ1-1, with 9 bases that match TRBD1. CDR1 and CDR2 from the germline V gene are LNHDA and SQIVND (reference sequence). The CDR3 loop spans 15 amino acids. Trimming took 5 bases from V and 5 from J; bases not matched to a gene: 9. The DNA for the CDR3 is TGTGCCAGTAGTGCTTCCGGGACAGGGAAGACTGAAGCTTTCTTT. Protein product: CASSASGTGKTEAFF.

This rearrangement joins TRBV20-1 to TRBJ2-7; D might be TRBD2 (5 bases). CDR3 length: 10 amino acids. CDR1 is DFQATT, CDR2 SNEGSKA, per germline (reference sequence). Trimming removed 4 bases at V and 9 bases at J, with 10 bases between. This chain's CDR3 is CSAISGMQYF. The DNA for the CDR3 is TGCAGTGCTATATCGGGGATGCAGTACTTC.

V is TRBV7-2 and J is TRBJ2-7, with 9 bases aligning to TRBD2. The length of the CDR3 is 13 residues. V lost 6 bases and J lost 3; bases outside the gene matches: 3. Per the germline V gene, CDR1 is SGHTA and CDR2 is FQGNSA. CDR3 nucleotides: TGTGCCAGCAGTTCAGCGGGAGGCTACGAGCAGTACTTC. This sequence encodes CASSSAGGYEQYF.

This chain joins TRBV7-2 and TRBJ1-5, with TRBD1 as a possible D gene (5 bases). The CDR3 covers 15 residues. Germline V gives CDR1 SGHTA, CDR2 FQGNSA. The V gene lost 5 bases and the J gene lost 4 bases, with 15 bases spanning the gap. The CDR3 DNA reads as TGTGCCAGCAGCCTTAGGACGGGGGGGAATCAGCCCCAGCATTTT. It is translated as CASSLRTGGNQPQHF. Full variable domain (remainder filled in from reference TRBV7-2 and TRBJ1-5): GAGVSQSPSNKVTEKGKDVELRCDPISGHTALYWYRQSLGQGLEFLIYFQGNSAPDKSGLPSDRFSAERTGGSVSTLTIQRTQQEDSAVYLCASSLRTGGNQPQHFGDGTRLSIL.

This chain connects TRBV11-2 to TRBJ2-1, with TRBD2 matching 8 bases. V lost 0 bases, J lost 4 bases, and 11 bases stayed unmatched. Germline CDR1 and CDR2: SGHAT and FQNNGV. This CDR3 has 18 residues. The CDR3 loop reads CASSLEVLAGTTYNEQFF. In DNA form, the CDR3 reads TGTGCCAGCAGCTTAGAAGTTTTAGCGGGAACAACGTACAATGAGCAGTTCTTC.

This clone occurred once. The chain joins TRBV4-2 to TRBJ2-7; weak D call: TRBD1 (6 bases). V dropped 1 base and J dropped 1 base, with 14 bases sitting between them. Per the germline V gene, CDR1 is LGHNA and CDR2 is YNFKEQ. The CDR3 is made up of 16 amino acids. The CDR3 reads CASSQGGPDYSYEQYF. CDR3 sequence (DNA): TGTGCCAGCAGCCAAGGGGGGCCCGACTATTCCTACGAGCAGTACTTC.

J is TRBJ1-6 and V is TRBV19; D is ambiguous. This CDR3 contains 15 residues. Per the germline V gene, CDR1 is LNHDA and CDR2 is SQIVND (reference sequence). The chain's CDR3 is CASRTTPNNNSPLHF. For the CDR3, the DNA is TGTGCAAGTCGCACCACGCCGAACAATAATTCACCCCTCCACTTT.

The chain combines TRBV7-2 with TRBJ1-1; D is undetermined. The CDR3 is made up of 15 amino acids. Deletions cut 5 bases from V and 5 bases from J, with 18 bases between. Germline V gene sequence: CDR1 SGHTA, CDR2 FQGNSA. The DNA for the CDR3 is TGTGCCAGCAGCCCGAAGTGGGGATCGGGGACTGAAGCTTTCTTT. The encoded protein is CASSPKWGSGTEAFF.

V gene TRBV7-2 combines with J gene TRBJ1-3; a possible D gene is TRBD1 (6 bases). CDR3 size: 16 residues. Trimming left V 0 bases short and J 4 bases short, with 13 bases between. CDR1 is SGHTA and CDR2 is FQGNSA in the germline V gene. Written as DNA, the CDR3 is TGTGCCAGCAGCTTAGCTTCAGGGGCCGGGGGAAACACCATATATTTT. Translation: CASSLASGAGGNTIYF.

Judged by abundance, this clone is medium-sized. The chain joins TRBV6-5 to TRBJ2-1, with D possibly being TRBD2 (7 bases). This CDR3 spans 15 amino acids. V lost 6 bases, J lost 9 bases, and 21 bases lay in between. Looked up from germline, CDR1 is MNHEY and CDR2 is SVGAGI. In DNA, the CDR3 is TGTGCCAGCAGCCTAAACAGGGCGGGAGAGGGTGAGCAGTTCTTC. Protein product: CASSLNRAGEGEQFF.

This rearrangement joins TRBV3-1 (or the pseudogene TRBV3-2) to TRBJ2-3, with 8 bases lining up with TRBD2. V was clipped by 1 base and J by 6 bases; unmatched bases: 15. CDR1 and CDR2 (germline): LGHDT, YNNKEL (reference sequence). The CDR3 has 18 amino acids. The DNA of the CDR3 is TGTGCCAGCAGCCAAGGATCAGTTGCGGGGGGCACCTCTGATACGCAGTATTTT. As protein: CASSQGSVAGGTSDTQYF.

The rearrangement links TRBV18 to TRBJ2-1; TRBD2 matches 13 bases. The germline V gene has CDR1 KGHSH and CDR2 LQKENI. V was clipped by 4 bases and J by 3 bases; unmatched bases: 9. This CDR3 contains 18 residues. The chain's CDR3 is CASSLVPGLAGNYNEQFF. The CDR3 region has the DNA TGTGCCAGCTCACTTGTGCCGGGACTAGCGGGGAACTACAATGAGCAGTTCTTC.